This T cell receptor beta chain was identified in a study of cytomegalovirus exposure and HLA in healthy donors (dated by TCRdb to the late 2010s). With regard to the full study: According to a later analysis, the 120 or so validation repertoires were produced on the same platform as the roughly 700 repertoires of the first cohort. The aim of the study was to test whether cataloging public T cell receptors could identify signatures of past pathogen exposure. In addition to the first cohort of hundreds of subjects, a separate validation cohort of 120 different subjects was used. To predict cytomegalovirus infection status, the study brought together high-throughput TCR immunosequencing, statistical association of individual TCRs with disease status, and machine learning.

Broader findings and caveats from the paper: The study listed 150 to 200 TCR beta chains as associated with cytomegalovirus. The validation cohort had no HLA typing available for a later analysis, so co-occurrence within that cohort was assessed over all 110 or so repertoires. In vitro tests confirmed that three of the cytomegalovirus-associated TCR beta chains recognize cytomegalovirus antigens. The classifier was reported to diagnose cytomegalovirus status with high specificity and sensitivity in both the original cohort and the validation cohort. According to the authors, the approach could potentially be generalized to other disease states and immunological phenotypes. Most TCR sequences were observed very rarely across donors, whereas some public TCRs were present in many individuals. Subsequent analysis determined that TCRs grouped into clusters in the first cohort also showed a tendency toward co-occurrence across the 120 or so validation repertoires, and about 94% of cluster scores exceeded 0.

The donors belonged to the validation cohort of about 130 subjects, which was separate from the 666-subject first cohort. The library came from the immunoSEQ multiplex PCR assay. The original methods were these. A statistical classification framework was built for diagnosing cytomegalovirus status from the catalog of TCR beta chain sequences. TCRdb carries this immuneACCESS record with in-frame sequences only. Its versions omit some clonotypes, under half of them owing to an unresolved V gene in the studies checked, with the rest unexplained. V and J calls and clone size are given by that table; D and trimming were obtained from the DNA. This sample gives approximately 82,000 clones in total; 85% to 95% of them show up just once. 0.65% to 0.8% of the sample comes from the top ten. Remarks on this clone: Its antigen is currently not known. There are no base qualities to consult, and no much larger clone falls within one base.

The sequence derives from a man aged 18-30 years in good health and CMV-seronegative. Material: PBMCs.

The DNA reads TGCGCCAGCAGGGTCCACAGCTATGGCTACACCTTC. It encodes CASRVHSYGYTF. Here the chain combines TRBV5-1 and TRBJ1-2; too little of a D gene remains to name it. From its cysteine to its phenylalanine, the CDR3 spans 12 amino acids. CDR3 DNA is the only sequence kept; it has 36 bases, read in frame from the first base. The germline V gene gives CDR1 as SGHRS and CDR2 as YFSETQ. The germline ends are 9 bases apart after V is trimmed by 5 bases and J by 4 bases.